The 21 T cell receptor beta chains reported below all come from one sample, sequenced in a study of blood T cell repertoires in COVID-19. Measured with immunoSEQ multiplex PCR; TCRdb has only the in-frame clones, and not every one. The table has 70,000 or so clones, around 79% seen once. Sample: peripheral blood. These receptors were taken from a woman in her 70s with acute or convalescent COVID-19.

CDR3 protein: CASSPRTSGSREQFF. The CDR3 DNA reads TGTGCCAGTAGTCCCCGGACTAGCGGGAGCCGGGAGCAGTTCTTC. The V and J genes are TRBV19 and TRBJ2-1, with 13 bases lining up with TRBD2. Looked up from germline, CDR1 is LNHDA and CDR2 is SQIVND (reference sequence). The V gene end was trimmed by 5 bases and the J gene end by 10 bases; junction bases not matched to a gene: 8. The CDR3 is 15 residues long. Variable domain in full (rest from reference TRBV19 and TRBJ2-1): DGGITQSPKYLFRKEGQNVTLSCEQNLNHDAMYWYRQDPGQGLRLIYYSQIVNDFQKGDIAEGYSVSREKKESFPLTVTSAQKNPTAFYLCASSPRTSGSREQFFGPGTRLTVL.

The CDR3, as DNA: TGTGCCAGCAGCCCTCGCGGGGATAGCTATGGCTACACCTTC. Translated: CASSPRGDSYGYTF. The rearrangement links TRBV4-2 to TRBJ1-2, with no clear D. Looked up from germline, CDR1 is LGHNA and CDR2 is YNFKEQ. V shed 4 bases and J shed 4 bases, with 13 bases lying between them. This CDR3 spans 14 amino acids.

For the CDR3, the DNA is TGTGCCAGCGGGCTTACAGGGGGCGTTGGGACTAATGAAAAACTGTTTTTT. Translated: CASGLTGGVGTNEKLFF. V and J are TRBV27 and TRBJ1-4, with 9 bases lining up with TRBD1. V was clipped by 8 bases and J by 2 bases; unmatched bases: 12. The length of the CDR3 is 17 residues. Germline V gene lookup returns CDR1 MNHEY and CDR2 SMNVEV (reference sequence). Looking up the rest from reference TRBV27 and TRBJ1-4 gives the full variable domain: EAQVTQNPRYLITVTGKKLTVTCSQNMNHEYMSWYRQDPGLGLRQIYYSMNVEVTDKGDVPEGYKVSRKEKRNFPLILESPSPNQTSLYFCASGLTGGVGTNEKLFFGSGTQLSVL.

The chain links TRBV10-3 to TRBJ1-4, with a weak D call TRBD1 (5 bases). This CDR3 is built from 16 residues. V lost 4 bases and J lost 0, with 12 bases in between. Germline-derived CDR1 and CDR2 are ENHRY and SYGVKD. The CDR3 here is CAISGGTGSTNEKLFF. The CDR3 DNA is TGTGCCATCAGTGGGGGAACAGGCTCAACTAATGAAAAACTGTTTTTT.

This clone was detected a few times. This chain joins TRBV6-2 or TRBV6-3 and TRBJ2-6; D gene uncertain. CDR1 is MNHEY and CDR2 is SVGEGT in the germline V gene. The length of the CDR3 is 17 residues. V was shortened by 2 bases and J by 0 bases, with 11 bases between the two germline ends. The CDR3 bases are TGTGCCAGCAGTTACAATCCACAGCACTCTGGGGCCAACGTCCTGACTTTC. The encoded protein is CASSYNPQHSGANVLTF.

The chain employs TRBV21-1 and TRBJ1-5; the table's TRBD1 call for D was not verified on the DNA. TRBV21-1 is a recognized pseudogene. The CDR3 has 16 residues. CDR3 region: CATQHRQGHSNQPQHF. The DNA for the CDR3 is TGTGCCACCCAGCACCGACAGGGCCATAGCAATCAGCCCCAGCATTTT.

V and J are TRBV20-1 and TRBJ1-5, with TRBD1 matching over 7 bases. Germline CDR1 reads DFQATT; CDR2 reads SNEGSKA (reference sequence). V shed 5 bases, J shed 11 bases, and the junction held 6 bases outside the gene matches. The CDR3 consists of 11 residues. The CDR3 is CSALQGLTQHF. The CDR3 DNA reads as TGCAGTGCTCTACAGGGGTTGACCCAGCATTTT.

This chain connects TRBV7-2 to TRBJ2-1, with D perhaps matching TRBD2 (5 bases). CDR3 length: 14 residues. V was shortened by 7 bases and J by 5 bases, with 15 bases between the two germline ends. CDR1 is SGHTA and CDR2 is FQGNSA in the germline V gene. Here the CDR3 reads CASNNRLLHNEQFF. In nucleotides, the CDR3 is TGTGCCAGCAACAACCGACTATTACACAATGAGCAGTTCTTC.

The CDR3 here is CATRGQEEGGYTF. As DNA, the CDR3 is TGTGCCACCAGGGGACAGGAGGAAGGTGGCTACACCTTC. The chain is built from TRBV2 and TRBJ1-2; 8 bases are shared with TRBD1. The V gene end was trimmed by 10 bases and the J gene end by 7 bases; junction bases not matched to a gene: 11. Per germline, CDR1 SNHLY and CDR2 FYNNEI. The CDR3 has 13 amino acids.

The chain joins TRBV9 to TRBJ2-2; the match to TRBD1 covers 8 bases. Germline V gene data show CDR1 as SGDLS and CDR2 as YYNGEE. This CDR3 spans 17 amino acids. The V and J ends lost 0 bases and 4 bases, in that order; junction bases with no gene match: 8. The CDR3 DNA reads as TGTGCCAGCAGCGTAGGGTTATCAGGGGGCGGCACCGGGGAGCTGTTTTTT. Translated: CASSVGLSGGGTGELFF.

The chain carries TRBV9 and TRBJ1-6; a possible D gene is TRBD1 (5 bases). This CDR3 is built from 14 residues. CDR1 and CDR2 from the germline V gene are SGDLS and YYNGEE. V was trimmed by 3 bases and J by 5 bases, leaving 9 bases between them. The CDR3 protein is CASSEGPHNSPLHF. The CDR3 bases are TGTGCCAGCAGCGAGGGGCCCCATAATTCACCCCTCCACTTT.

The V gene is TRBV30, the J gene TRBJ1-6; D is uncertain. The germline gives CDR1 GTSNPN, CDR2 SVGIG (reference sequence). Trimming shortened V by 0 bases and J by 9 bases, and 12 bases separated the two germline ends. The CDR3 has 14 amino acids. CDR3 in DNA: TGTGCCTGGAGTGTGGCCAGAGGCAGTTCACCCCTCCACTTT. The encoded protein is CAWSVARGSSPLHF.

The chain links TRBV28 to TRBJ2-7; D may be TRBD1 (7 bases). Germline V CDR1 and CDR2: MDHEN, SYDVKM. The CDR3 is 13 residues long. Trimming removed 5 bases at V and 4 bases at J, with 12 bases between. The CDR3 reads CASSLTGRYEQYF. The CDR3 coding sequence is TGTGCCAGCAGTCTGACAGGGAGGTACGAGCAGTACTTC.

The CDR3 region has the DNA TGTGCCAGCAGCCAAGATCCGGGAATCCGGCCCGGGGAGCTGTTTTTT. Its protein is CASSQDPGIRPGELFF. The chain employs TRBV4-2 and TRBJ2-2; perhaps TRBD2 as D (5 bases). Per germline, CDR1 LGHNA and CDR2 YNFKEQ. This CDR3 comprises 16 residues. Trimming left V 0 bases short and J 6 bases short, with 14 bases between.

The chain links TRBV3-1 (or the pseudogene TRBV3-2) to TRBJ2-4; TRBD2 matches at 11 bases. The CDR3 is made up of 18 amino acids. In germline, CDR1 is LGHDT, CDR2 YNNKEL (reference sequence). V trimming: 0 bases; J trimming: 7 bases; junction bases outside the gene matches: 11. CDR3 in amino acids: CASSQDSLAGATLNIQYF. CDR3 nucleotides: TGTGCCAGCAGCCAAGATTCACTAGCGGGAGCTACGCTGAACATTCAGTACTTC.

The gene calls are TRBV27 and TRBJ2-2, with 10 nucleotides matching TRBD1. Trimming removed 5 bases from V and 8 bases from J; junction bases left unmatched: 8. The germline gives CDR1 MNHEY, CDR2 SMNVEV (reference sequence). The CDR3 is 15 amino acids. CDR3 residues: CASSPTGGWGGELFF. CDR3 sequence (DNA): TGTGCCAGCAGTCCGACAGGGGGCTGGGGTGGGGAGCTGTTTTTT.

The rearrangement links TRBV6-4 to TRBJ2-1; TRBD1 aligns across 8 bases. With V trimmed by 0 bases and J by 4 bases, 8 bases remained unmatched. Per the germline V gene, CDR1 is MRHNA and CDR2 is SNTAGT. The CDR3 is made up of 17 amino acids. CDR3 protein: CASSDSLTGTGYNEQFF. DNA of the CDR3: TGTGCCAGCAGTGACTCGCTGACCGGGACAGGTTACAATGAGCAGTTCTTC.

This clone has only a few counts. The chain uses TRBV5-1 and TRBJ2-1; no clear D gene. The V end was cut by 0 bases, the J end by 7 bases, with 5 bases between. The V gene's germline CDR1 is SGHRS and CDR2 YFSETQ. The CDR3 has 12 residues. The CDR3 nucleotides are TGCGCCAGCAGCTTGGTGAGGAATGAGCAGTTCTTC. This encodes CASSLVRNEQFF.

The chain is built from TRBV29-1 and TRBJ2-1; 12 nucleotides match TRBD2. V lost 5 bases, J lost 8 bases, and 7 bases stayed unmatched. CDR1 is SQVTM, CDR2 ANQGSEA, per germline. The CDR3 is 14 residues long. The CDR3 coding sequence is TGCAGCGTTCTGACTAGCGGGAGAGCGTATGAGCAGTTCTTC. Its translation: CSVLTSGRAYEQFF.

V and J are TRBV25-1 and TRBJ2-2, with TRBD1 matching 8 bases. Trimming removed 3 bases from V and 8 bases from J; junction bases left unmatched: 11. CDR1 MGHDK and CDR2 SYGVNS come from the germline V gene. The CDR3 has 16 amino acids. The CDR3 region is CASSDRSAGGRGELFF. The DNA for the CDR3 is TGTGCCAGCAGTGATCGTTCGGCAGGGGGCCGGGGGGAGCTGTTTTTT.

The chain employs TRBV7-6 and TRBJ2-5; 9 bases align to TRBD1. Looked up from germline, CDR1 is SGHVS and CDR2 is FNYEAQ. V shed 6 bases and J 5 bases; nucleotides not matched to a gene: 10. The CDR3 contains 15 residues. The chain's CDR3 is CASSPRTGGMETQYF. The CDR3 bases are TGTGCCAGCAGTCCGCGAACAGGGGGCATGGAGACCCAGTACTTC.